This paragraph covers one T cell receptor beta chain sequence. Its antigen is not known. One end of the junction does not line up with germline, which may come from a read error. The data originate from a study of blood T cells in healthy people across ages. Germline CDR1 and CDR2: SGHNT and YYREEE (reference sequence). The CDR3 has 12 residues. Study-wide findings and caveats: Relative to aged donors, long-lived donors carried more naive CD4+ cells and displayed higher diversity. Older age went with lower TCR beta diversity per million T cells, in a roughly linear way.

Together with a sample-barcoded 5' primer, a J-beta primer mix was included in a second PCR lasting about 7 to 12 cycles. TCRdb reanalysed the 5' RACE reads using MiXCR and keeps one entry per CDR3 protein. The table records 600,000 to 900,000 distinct CDR3 sequences, approximately 24% of them present only once. This same sample was also taken into another study, of T cells of mothers and their children. This second report adds: Second-PCR amplification with M1S added sample barcodes and 2-4 random nucleotides.

This TCR derives from a boy aged 5-17 years in good health. The V and J genes are TRBV5-4 and TRBJ2-3; no clear D gene. The sample was blood. The chain's CDR3 is CASSLSRLPGDF. The CDR3 DNA sequence: TGTGCCAGCAGCTTGAGTCGCCTACCTGGGGATTTT.